Given below is one TCR beta chain in context. This CDR3 contains 19 residues. Germline assignment: CDR1 MDHEN and CDR2 SYDVKM. The V gene lost 6 bases and the J gene lost 5 bases, with 29 bases spanning the gap. Clones were read by immunoSEQ multiplex PCR, and TCRdb kept only the in-frame ones, dropping some. Among roughly 450,000 clones, approximately 85% were seen once, and the ten largest hold about an eighth. These data belong to a study of shared clonotypes between healthy human individuals. Sequencing was performed on PBMCs. V and J are TRBV28 and TRBJ1-5; no definite D call. The clonotype comes from a woman between 40 and 50 years old in good health. Some clones in this sample may be carry-over from other donors' samples. The CDR3 here is CASSWPREGAKSPDQPQHF. The CDR3 nucleotides read TGTGCCAGCAGCTGGCCCCGAGAGGGCGCCAAGTCCCCCGATCAGCCCCAGCATTTT.